This record concerns one T cell receptor beta chain sequence. Its matching antigen is unknown. This record belongs to a study of molecular identifiers for immune sequencing clone quantification. Libraries of bulk TCR were made by previously described methods (with listed TCR primers). TCRdb reprocessed the PCR reads with MiXCR, giving one entry per CDR3 protein. In the table there are 45,000 to 55,000 distinct CDR3 sequences, 35% to 40% of which are singletons. The CDR3 sequence is 14 residues long. The ends were cut back, 3 bases at V and 7 bases at J, with 12 bases in the middle. General study results and limits: Barcodes shared by identical TCR molecules could lead to underestimated sizes of highly expanded clones. It was shown that clones above 20 RNA copies held over 98% of effector molecules, but under 1% in naive cells.

Sorted cell numbers of roughly 20,000 to 1,000,000, with 10%, 30% or 50% RNA, served as input for naive CD8 libraries. Specimen: naive CD8+ T cells from blood, with Jurkat cell RNA spiked in. Regarding subset: FACS-sorted CD8+CD4-CCR7+CD45RA+ naive T cells. The chain recombines TRBV12-3 or TRBV12-4 with TRBJ2-2; D is possibly TRBD2 (5 bases). The origin of this receptor is a human donor in good health. Some libraries in this study had Jurkat cell RNA spiked in. DNA for the CDR3: TGTGCCAGCAGTTTGAGGGAATTGGGCGGGGAGCTGTTTTTT. This encodes CASSLRELGGELFF.